This T cell receptor (beta chain) was captured in a study of neurological immune-mediated disorders. CDR3 size: 16 residues. V was cut by 4 bases and J by 6 bases, with 22 bases left in between. CDR1 is SGHRS, CDR2 YFSETQ, per germline. The method for making cDNA was 5'RACE, and it used 10-nucleotide random UMIs. The output of every sequencing run, over 180 million TCR-beta sequences, came from 15-18 subjects. TCRdb reanalysed the 5' RACE reads using MiXCR and keeps one entry per CDR3 protein. The sample records 30,000 to 50,000 distinct CDR3 sequences, roughly 6.9% being singletons. This clonotype was counted at least ten times. What it binds is unknown. There were 1 million CD4+ or CD8+ T cells used in the sorted libraries. Findings of the study overall: Multiple sclerosis patients had less TCR clonal expansion than even healthy controls, unlike HTLV-1-associated myelopathy.

This TCR came from a man over 45 in good health. Sequenced input: CD4+ T cells from blood. The rearrangement links TRBV5-1 to TRBJ1-1; no clear D. The CDR3 DNA reads TGCGCCAGCAGCGACACTTCTCGGGCCGCTGGGGCTGAAGCTTTCTTT. Translating gives CASSDTSRAAGAEAFF.